A single sample is the source of the 22 T cell receptor beta chains below, sequenced in a study of T-cell reconstitution after alpha-beta-depleted transplantation in children. Unique molecular identifiers were used to barcode this TCRbeta library. MiXCR, applied by TCRdb to the PCR reads, yields one record per CDR3 protein. This sample has about 230,000 distinct CDR3 sequences, with 9% to 10% found just once. The sample was PBMCs from the stem cell graft donor, taken from the stem cell graft. The receptors were gathered from a human donor who donated a stem cell graft to a child with SCID.

At least ten counts were recorded for this clonotype. The chain has TRBV9 and TRBJ2-2, with 15 bases matching TRBD2. Germline V lookup: CDR1 SGDLS, CDR2 YYNGEE. This CDR3 spans 16 amino acids. V was pared by 4 bases and J by 8 bases, with 6 bases of the junction left unmatched. The CDR3 DNA sequence: TGTGCCAGCAGCCCCGGACTAGCGGGGGGGCTTGGGGAGCTGTTTTTT. This encodes CASSPGLAGGLGELFF. Looking up the rest from reference TRBV9 and TRBJ2-2 gives the full variable domain: DSGVTQTPKHLITATGQRVTLRCSPRSGDLSVYWYQQSLDQGLQFLIQYYNGEERAKGNILERFSAQQFPDLHSELNLSSLELGDSALYFCASSPGLAGGLGELFFGEGSRLTVL.

This clonotype has at least ten counts. The rearrangement links TRBV10-2 to TRBJ1-4; 7 bases align to TRBD1. V lost 2 bases to trimming and J lost 4 bases; unmatched junction nucleotides: 4. This CDR3 comprises 15 residues. From germline, CDR1 is WSHSY and CDR2 SAAADI. CDR3 region: CASSEGTADNEKLFF. The DNA of the CDR3 is TGCGCCAGCAGTGAGGGGACAGCGGATAATGAAAAACTGTTTTTT.

This clonotype has a count of ten or more. The chain couples TRBV9 to TRBJ2-1; D could derive from TRBD1 or TRBD2 (5 bases each). CDR3 size: 16 residues. V lost 4 bases and J lost 3, with 17 bases in between. Per germline, CDR1 SGDLS and CDR2 YYNGEE. Written as DNA, the CDR3 is TGTGCCAGCAGCCCTCGAGGGACGGTAGTCTACAATGAGCAGTTCTTC. This codes for CASSPRGTVVYNEQFF.

This clonotype was counted a few times. The chain joins TRBV4-2 to TRBJ2-7; 7 bases agree with TRBD2. CDR1 and CDR2 (germline): LGHNA, YNFKEQ. Unmatched junction bases numbered 9, after V lost 2 bases and J lost 2 bases. The CDR3 consists of 16 residues. The CDR3 nucleotides read TGTGCCAGCAGCCAATACCACCCGGCGGGGGCCTACGAGCAGTACTTC. This gives the protein CASSQYHPAGAYEQYF.

This clonotype was counted only a few times. V is TRBV28 and J is TRBJ1-6, with 9 positions matching TRBD1. V lost 6 bases and J lost 8; bases outside the gene matches: 8. The CDR3 sequence is 15 residues long. From germline, CDR1 is MDHEN and CDR2 SYDVKM. The CDR3 DNA follows: TGTGCCAGCAGCCCCGGGACAGGGTGGGATTCACCCCTCCACTTT. Protein product: CASSPGTGWDSPLHF.

Ten or more counts support this clonotype. The chain is built from TRBV15 and TRBJ1-1; 11 bases are a match to TRBD1. The germline V gene has CDR1 LNHNV and CDR2 YYDKDF (reference sequence). V trimming: 5 bases; J trimming: 7 bases; junction bases outside the gene matches: 9. The CDR3 sequence is 15 residues long. The CDR3 DNA reads TGTGCCACCAGCTTGCAACGCGGGACAGGGGGTGAAGCTTTCTTT. It codes for CATSLQRGTGGEAFF.

V and J are TRBV7-8 and TRBJ1-1; D remains ambiguous. Between the trimmed V and J ends, which lost 2 bases and 8 bases, there was a span of 18 bases. Germline V gene data show CDR1 as SGHVS and CDR2 as FQNEAQ. This CDR3 contains 15 residues. CDR3 loop: CASSLTPSVTIEAFF. The CDR3 DNA reads as TGTGCCAGCAGCTTAACCCCCAGCGTTACAATCGAAGCTTTCTTT.

The chain employs TRBV6-2 or TRBV6-3 and TRBJ2-1; 7 nucleotides align to TRBD1. Germline-derived CDR1 and CDR2 are MNHEY and SVGEGT. The CDR3 length is 15 residues. V trimming: 5 bases; J trimming: 8 bases; junction bases outside the gene matches: 12. The CDR3 protein is CASSEGQTYSDEQFF. The CDR3 coding sequence is TGTGCCAGCAGTGAGGGACAGACCTACAGTGATGAGCAGTTCTTC.

This clonotype was detected many times. The chain has TRBV5-1 and TRBJ2-1, with 11 bases fitting TRBD1. The germline gives CDR1 SGHRS, CDR2 YFSETQ. Trimming removed 4 bases from V and 3 bases from J; junction bases left unmatched: 9. The CDR3 length is 17 residues. CDR3 bases: TGCGCCAGCAGCCCCGGGACAGGGGGACAATTCTACAATGAGCAGTTCTTC. Translated, it gives CASSPGTGGQFYNEQFF.

This clonotype was observed many times. The chain uses TRBV19 and TRBJ2-7; tentative D call: TRBD1 (6 bases). Trimming pared 5 bases from V and 3 bases from J, leaving 17 bases between. The CDR3 has 15 amino acids. The germline gives CDR1 LNHDA, CDR2 SQIVND (reference sequence). DNA for the CDR3: TGTGCCAGTAGTCCCGGCAGGGGAAGCCTCTACGAGCAGTACTTC. This encodes CASSPGRGSLYEQYF.

This clonotype was observed many times. V and J are TRBV21-1 and TRBJ2-7; the D call in the table, TRBD1, was not verified against the DNA. TRBV21-1 corresponds to a pseudogene. The CDR3 is made up of 15 amino acids. The CDR3 DNA follows: TGTGCCAGCAGCACCGTTGTCCTGAGCTCCTACGAGCAGTACTTC. Its protein is CASSTVVLSSYEQYF.

This clonotype was seen many times. The rearrangement links TRBV11-2 to TRBJ2-3; no reliable D call. CDR1 is SGHAT, CDR2 FQNNGV, per germline. This CDR3 region has 12 residues. Trimming left V 6 bases short and J 1 base short, with 5 bases between. The CDR3 DNA is TGTGCCAGCAGGAAACGCACAGATACGCAGTATTTT. As protein: CASRKRTDTQYF.

In this sample, this clonotype turned up many times. This chain uses TRBV5-5 with TRBJ2-7; D is ambiguous. In germline, CDR1 is SGHKS, CDR2 YYEKEE (reference sequence). Trimming took 0 bases from V and 6 from J, leaving 10 bases between them. The CDR3 covers 13 residues. For the CDR3, the DNA is TGTGCCAGCAGCTTGGCCGGCCGGGTCGAGCAGTACTTC. This sequence encodes CASSLAGRVEQYF.

This clonotype has at least ten counts. V is TRBV20-1 and J is TRBJ2-1; 10 positions agree with TRBD2. The CDR3 is 12 amino acids. The V gene's germline CDR1 is DFQATT and CDR2 SNEGSKA (reference sequence). The CDR3 is CRPSGGRNEQFF. The CDR3 bases are TGCAGGCCTAGCGGGGGTAGGAATGAGCAGTTCTTC.

This clonotype was recorded at least ten times. The gene calls are TRBV11-1 and TRBJ1-5, with TRBD1 matching 7 bases. The V gene end was trimmed by 1 base and the J gene end by 1 base; junction bases not matched to a gene: 10. Germline V gene lookup returns CDR1 SGHAT and CDR2 FQDESV (reference sequence). The CDR3 has 18 residues. This CDR3 reads CASSLEGAGGKSNQPQHF. The DNA for the CDR3 is TGTGCCAGCAGCTTAGAAGGGGCAGGGGGTAAGAGCAATCAGCCCCAGCATTTT.

The chain is built from TRBV18 and TRBJ2-5; D is possibly TRBD2 (5 bases). Trimming removed 0 bases from V and 1 base from J, with 9 bases in between. There are 15 residues in the CDR3. Per germline, CDR1 KGHSH and CDR2 LQKENI. As DNA, the CDR3 is TGTGCCAGCTCACCACCCTTCGGGGTCCAAGAGACCCAGTACTTC. The encoded protein is CASSPPFGVQETQYF.

There are many counts of this clonotype. This chain connects TRBV5-1 to TRBJ2-7, with D unresolved. The CDR3 length is 15 residues. Germline-derived CDR1 and CDR2 are SGHRS and YFSETQ. Between the trimmed V and J ends, which lost 3 bases and 0 bases, there was a span of 13 bases. The DNA of the CDR3 is TGCGCCAGCAGCTCGGGCTGGGGAAACTCCTACGAGCAGTACTTC. Residues: CASSSGWGNSYEQYF.

This clonotype was found many times. The genes are TRBV5-1 and TRBJ1-1, with TRBD1 identical over 11 bases. The CDR3 runs 16 residues. Per the germline V gene, CDR1 is SGHRS and CDR2 is YFSETQ. V was pared by 3 bases and J by 3 bases, with 7 bases of the junction left unmatched. CDR3 sequence: CASSSRTGGYDTEAFF. The CDR3 coding sequence is TGCGCCAGCAGCTCCAGGACAGGGGGCTATGACACTGAAGCTTTCTTT.

In its sample, this clonotype was seen many times. J is TRBJ2-2 and V is TRBV27; 8 positions agree with TRBD2. V was clipped by 3 bases and J by 1 base; unmatched bases: 13. The CDR3 runs 19 residues. Germline values: CDR1 MNHEY, CDR2 SMNVEV (reference sequence). In nucleotides, the CDR3 is TGTGCCAGCAGTTTTAGGAGGACCGGGACTAGAGGGAACACCGGGGAGCTGTTTTTT. It specifies CASSFRRTGTRGNTGELFF.

The chain carries TRBV2 and TRBJ2-4, with D unclear. Germline loops: CDR1 SNHLY, CDR2 FYNNEI. This CDR3 comprises 15 residues. V was pared by 5 bases and J by 5 bases, with 16 bases between. The CDR3 DNA follows: TGTGCCAGCAGTCCCCGGGCTGGAATTGAAAACATTCAGTACTTC. This codes for CASSPRAGIENIQYF.

This clonotype was observed many times. V is TRBV24-1 and J is TRBJ2-3, with D maybe TRBD1 (6 bases). Trimming pared 7 bases from V and 8 bases from J, leaving 9 bases between. Germline V lookup: CDR1 KGHDR, CDR2 SFDVKD. The length of the CDR3 is 11 residues. CDR3 nucleotides: TGTGCCACCAGGGAAGGGGGTACGCAGTATTTT. Its protein product is CATREGGTQYF.

The chain links TRBV4-3 to TRBJ2-1, with D hard to call. V dropped 4 bases and J dropped 6 bases, with 7 bases sitting between them. This CDR3 is built from 12 residues. Germline V CDR1 and CDR2: LGHNA, YSLEER. CDR3 in amino acids: CASSPSTNEQFF. For the CDR3, the DNA is TGCGCCAGCAGCCCCTCGACCAATGAGCAGTTCTTC.